This TCR beta chain is from a study of CD8 T cells in Susac syndrome. Through negative isolation, CD4+ and CD8+ T cells were obtained, while TEMRA cells were enriched using FACS. General study points: Clonal expansion was absent from the CD4+ T cell repertoires in Susac syndrome.

RNA amounts of about 0.5 to 1 ug underwent reverse transcription with random hexamers. With immunoSEQ multiplex PCR, TCR beta CDR3 was amplified across 54 Vbeta and 13 Jbeta. TCRdb independently ran MiXCR on the immunoSEQ multiplex PCR reads; one entry per CDR3 protein. The data show about 240,000 distinct CDR3 sequences, about 96% seen once. Worth noting for this clonotype: Its matching antigen is unknown.

CDR3 length: 13 residues. V was cut by 4 bases and J by 9 bases, with 13 bases left in between. Germline V gives CDR1 LNHDA, CDR2 SQIVND (reference sequence). Specimen: CD4+ T cells from PBMCs. The chain employs TRBV19 and TRBJ2-1; no firm D call. The sequence came from a human donor with Susac syndrome. The CDR3 sequence is CASSNDLTLEQFF. DNA for the CDR3: TGTGCCAGTAGTAACGACCTCACTCTTGAGCAGTTCTTC.